These 7 T cell receptor beta chains came from one sample sequenced in a study of CD8 T cells in ankylosing spondylitis. TCRdb fed the 5' RACE reads into MiXCR, producing one record per CDR3 protein. The sample carries more than 150,000 distinct CDR3 sequences, about 20% recorded once. The sequenced sample was blood, either unsorted or a sorted T cell fraction (not recorded which). These receptors were taken from a male donor aged 5 to 29 with ankylosing spondylitis or in good health (not recorded which).

This clonotype has at least ten counts. V and J are TRBV29-1 and TRBJ2-7; 7 nucleotides match TRBD1. V was pared by 4 bases and J by 5 bases, with 5 bases of the junction left unmatched. There are 12 residues in the CDR3. From germline, CDR1 is SQVTM and CDR2 ANQGSEA. The DNA of the CDR3 is TGCAGCGTTGTGACAGGGATCAACGAGCAGTACTTC. Its protein product is CSVVTGINEQYF.

This clonotype was recorded only once. The J gene is TRBJ2-1, the V gene TRBV10-1; 9 nucleotides agree with TRBD2. Germline V CDR1 and CDR2: WNHNN, SYGVQD (reference sequence). The CDR3 is made up of 14 amino acids. Trimming at V came to 2 bases and at J to 9 bases, leaving 5 bases not matched to a gene. The CDR3 loop is CASSEPGGRAEQFF. The CDR3 bases are TGCGCCAGCAGTGAGCCGGGCGGGAGGGCTGAGCAGTTCTTC.

This clonotype was recorded a few times. The chain employs TRBV7-7 and TRBJ2-5; D may be TRBD1 or TRBD2 (5 bases each). Trimming took 5 bases from V and 4 from J, leaving 11 bases between them. The CDR3 loop spans 13 amino acids. Germline CDR1 and CDR2: SSHAT and FNYEAQ (reference sequence). CDR3 bases: TGTGCCAGCAGCCTTCAGAGGGGAGAGACCCAGTACTTC. Protein sequence: CASSLQRGETQYF.

This clonotype was picked up many times. V and J are TRBV28 and TRBJ1-4; D perhaps matches TRBD1 (6 bases). CDR1 is MDHEN, CDR2 SYDVKM, per germline. Trimming cost V 3 bases and J 3 bases, with 11 bases left between them. This CDR3 contains 15 residues. DNA for the CDR3: TGTGCCAGCAGTTTCCAGGGGACCGCTAATGAAAAACTGTTTTTT. This codes for CASSFQGTANEKLFF. Using reference TRBV28 and TRBJ1-4 for the parts outside the CDR3, the full variable domain is DVKVTQSSRYLVKRTGEKVFLECVQDMDHENMFWYRQDPGLGLRLIYFSYDVKMKEKGDIPEGYSVSREKKERFSLILESASTNQTSMYLCASSFQGTANEKLFFGSGTQLSVL.

The chain uses TRBV14 and TRBJ2-1, with D perhaps given as TRBD1 or TRBD2 (5 bases each). Trimming removed 4 bases from V and 3 bases from J, with 13 bases in between. CDR3 length: 15 amino acids. Germline CDR1 and CDR2: SGHDN and FVKESK. CDR3 loop: CASSLPGPIYNEQFF. The CDR3 coding sequence is TGTGCCAGCAGCCTCCCGGGACCGATCTACAATGAGCAGTTCTTC.

This clonotype was picked up many times. At one end, the junction sequence differs from germline, possibly due to a read error. This chain's CDR3 is CASSLGTVRTGGATF. CDR3 nucleotides: TGTGCCAGCAGCCTCGGCACTGTTAGGACAGGGGGCGCGACCTTC. The chain links TRBV7-2 to TRBJ2-4, with 11 nucleotides matching TRBD1. Germline V lookup: CDR1 SGHTA, CDR2 FQGNSA. CDR3 size: 15 residues.

This clonotype appeared many times. The chain recombines TRBV6-6 with TRBJ1-3; weak D call: TRBD1 (5 bases). The germline V gene encodes CDR1 MNHNY and CDR2 SVGAGI (reference sequence). The CDR3 sequence is 15 residues long. Trimming removed 0 bases from V and 7 bases from J, with 13 bases in between. The CDR3 nucleotides read TGTGCCAGCAGTTACTCATTGGACATTGGGAACACCATATATTTT. It specifies CASSYSLDIGNTIYF.